Reported below is one T cell receptor (beta chain). Measured with immunoSEQ multiplex PCR; TCRdb has only the in-frame clones, and not every one. The sample yields about 74,000 clones, roughly 90% seen once. This CDR3 is 15 amino acids long. The V gene's germline CDR1 is MGHRA and CDR2 YSYEKL. The V end was cut by 4 bases, the J end by 10 bases, with 22 bases between. The data were obtained in a study of T cell changes during pregnancy in multiple sclerosis. The TCR originated in a female donor with multiple sclerosis, enrolled in a pregnancy study. The sequences come from peripheral blood, collected in the third trimester of pregnancy. This chain uses TRBV4-1 with TRBJ1-1; tentative D call: TRBD1 (5 bases). CDR3 nucleotide sequence: TGCGCCAGCAGCCTCAGAGGCGCCCCAAGGCAGGGAGCTTTCTTT. This encodes CASSLRGAPRQGAFF.